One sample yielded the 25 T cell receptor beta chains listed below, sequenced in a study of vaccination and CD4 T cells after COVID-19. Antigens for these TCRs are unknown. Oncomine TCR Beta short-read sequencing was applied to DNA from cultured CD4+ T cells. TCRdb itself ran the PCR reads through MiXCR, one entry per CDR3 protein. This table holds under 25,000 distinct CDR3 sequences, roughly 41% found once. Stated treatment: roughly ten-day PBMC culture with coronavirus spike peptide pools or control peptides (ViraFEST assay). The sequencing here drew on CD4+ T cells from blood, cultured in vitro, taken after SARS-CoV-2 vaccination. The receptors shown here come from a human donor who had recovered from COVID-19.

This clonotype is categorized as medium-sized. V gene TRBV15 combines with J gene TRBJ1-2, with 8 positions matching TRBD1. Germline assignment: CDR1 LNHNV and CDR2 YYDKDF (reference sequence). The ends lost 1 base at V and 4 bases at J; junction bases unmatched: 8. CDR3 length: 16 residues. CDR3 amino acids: CATSRGGAGGLYGYTF. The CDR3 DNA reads TGTGCCACCAGCAGAGGTGGAGCAGGGGGCCTCTATGGCTACACCTTC.

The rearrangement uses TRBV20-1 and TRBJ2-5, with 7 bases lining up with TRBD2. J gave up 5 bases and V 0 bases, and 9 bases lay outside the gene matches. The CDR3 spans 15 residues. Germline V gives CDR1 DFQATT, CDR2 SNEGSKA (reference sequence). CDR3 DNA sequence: TGCAGTGCTAGAGATCCTCTGAGGGGAGGGGAGACCCAGTACTTC. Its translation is CSARDPLRGGETQYF.

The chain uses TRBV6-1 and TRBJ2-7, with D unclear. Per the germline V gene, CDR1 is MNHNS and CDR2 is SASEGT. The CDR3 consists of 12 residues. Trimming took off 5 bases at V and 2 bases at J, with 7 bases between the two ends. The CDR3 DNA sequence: TGTGCCAGCAGTCCATCCCCCTACGAGCAGTACTTC. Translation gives CASSPSPYEQYF.

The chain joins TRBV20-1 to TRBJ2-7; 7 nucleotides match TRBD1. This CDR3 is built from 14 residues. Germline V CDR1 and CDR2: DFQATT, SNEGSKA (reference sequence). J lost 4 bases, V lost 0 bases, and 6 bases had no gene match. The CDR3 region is CSAREPGQKYEQYF. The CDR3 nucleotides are TGCAGTGCTAGAGAACCGGGACAGAAGTACGAGCAGTACTTC.

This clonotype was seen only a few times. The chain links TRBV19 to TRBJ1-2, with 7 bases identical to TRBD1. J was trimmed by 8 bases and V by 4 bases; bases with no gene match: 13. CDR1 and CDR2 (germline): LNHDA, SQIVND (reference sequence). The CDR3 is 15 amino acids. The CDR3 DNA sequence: TGTGCCAGTAGTACCGGGTACCAGGGGACAGAGGGCTACACCTTC. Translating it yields CASSTGYQGTEGYTF.

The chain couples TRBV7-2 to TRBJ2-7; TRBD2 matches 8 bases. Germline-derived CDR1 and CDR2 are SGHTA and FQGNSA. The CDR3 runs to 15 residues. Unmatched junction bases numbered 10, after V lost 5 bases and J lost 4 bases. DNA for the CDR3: TGTGCCAGCAGCCCTGCGGGGGGTAGTATGTACGAGCAGTACTTC. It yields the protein CASSPAGGSMYEQYF. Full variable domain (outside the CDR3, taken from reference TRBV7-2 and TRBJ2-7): GAGVSQSPSNKVTEKGKDVELRCDPISGHTALYWYRQSLGQGLEFLIYFQGNSAPDKSGLPSDRFSAERTGGSVSTLTIQRTQQEDSAVYLCASSPAGGSMYEQYFGPGTRLTVT.

CDR3 sequence (DNA): TGTGCCAGTACTCCTTGGGGCCTCAAGAGGGCCTATGGCTACACCTTC. This sequence encodes CASTPWGLKRAYGYTF. V usage is TRBV19 and J usage is TRBJ1-2, with D possibly TRBD1 on 5 matching bases. V lost 7 bases to trimming and J lost 4 bases, with 22 bases between them. CDR3 length: 16 residues. CDR1 is LNHDA and CDR2 is SQIVND in the germline V gene (reference sequence).

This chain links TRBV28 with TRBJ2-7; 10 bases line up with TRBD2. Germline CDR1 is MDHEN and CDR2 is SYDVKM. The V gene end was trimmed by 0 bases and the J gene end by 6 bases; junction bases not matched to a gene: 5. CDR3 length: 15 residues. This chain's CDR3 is CASSLWASGSSEQYF. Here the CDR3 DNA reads TGTGCCAGCAGTTTATGGGCTAGCGGGAGCAGCGAGCAGTACTTC.

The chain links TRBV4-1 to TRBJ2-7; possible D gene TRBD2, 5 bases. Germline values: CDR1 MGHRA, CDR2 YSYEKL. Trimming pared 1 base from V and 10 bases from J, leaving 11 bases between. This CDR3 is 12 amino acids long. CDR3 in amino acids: CASSQVPEEQYF. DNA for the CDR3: TGCGCCAGCAGCCAAGTGCCGGAGGAACAGTACTTC.

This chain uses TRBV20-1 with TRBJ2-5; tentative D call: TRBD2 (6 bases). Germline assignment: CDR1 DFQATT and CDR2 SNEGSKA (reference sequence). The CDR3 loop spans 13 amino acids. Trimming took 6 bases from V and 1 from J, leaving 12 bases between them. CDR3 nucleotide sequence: TGCAGTGCGGAGACTAGTGGCCAAGAGACCCAGTACTTC. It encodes CSAETSGQETQYF.

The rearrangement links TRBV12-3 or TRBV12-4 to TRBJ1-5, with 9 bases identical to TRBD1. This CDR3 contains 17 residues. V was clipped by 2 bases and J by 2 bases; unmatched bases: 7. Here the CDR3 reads CASSLRDRVRGNQPQHF. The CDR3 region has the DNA TGTGCCAGCAGTTTAAGGGACAGGGTGAGGGGCAATCAGCCCCAGCATTTT.

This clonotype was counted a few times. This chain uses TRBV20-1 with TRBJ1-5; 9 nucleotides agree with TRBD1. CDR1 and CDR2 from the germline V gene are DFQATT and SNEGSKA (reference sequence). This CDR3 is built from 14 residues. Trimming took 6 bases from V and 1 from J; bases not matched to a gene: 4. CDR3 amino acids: CSARTGASNQPQHF. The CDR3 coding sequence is TGCAGTGCGAGGACAGGGGCCAGCAATCAGCCCCAGCATTTT.

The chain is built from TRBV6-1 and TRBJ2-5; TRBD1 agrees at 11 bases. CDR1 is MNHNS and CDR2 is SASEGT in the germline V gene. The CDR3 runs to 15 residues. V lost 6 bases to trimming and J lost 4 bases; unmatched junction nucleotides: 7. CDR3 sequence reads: CASSRTGTGGETQYF. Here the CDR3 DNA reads TGTGCCAGCAGCCGAACCGGGACAGGGGGAGAGACCCAGTACTTC.

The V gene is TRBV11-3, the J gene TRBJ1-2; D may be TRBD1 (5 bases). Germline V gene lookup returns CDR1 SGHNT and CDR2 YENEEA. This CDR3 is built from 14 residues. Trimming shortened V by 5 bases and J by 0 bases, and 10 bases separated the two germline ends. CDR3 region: CASSPGGANYGYTF. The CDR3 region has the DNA TGTGCCAGCAGCCCCGGAGGGGCTAACTATGGCTACACCTTC.

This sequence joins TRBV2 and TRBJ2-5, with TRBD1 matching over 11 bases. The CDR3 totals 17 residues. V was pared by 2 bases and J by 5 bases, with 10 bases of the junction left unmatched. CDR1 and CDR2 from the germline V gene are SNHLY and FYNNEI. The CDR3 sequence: CASSESWTGGAEETQYF. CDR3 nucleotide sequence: TGTGCCAGCAGTGAAAGTTGGACAGGGGGCGCGGAGGAGACCCAGTACTTC.

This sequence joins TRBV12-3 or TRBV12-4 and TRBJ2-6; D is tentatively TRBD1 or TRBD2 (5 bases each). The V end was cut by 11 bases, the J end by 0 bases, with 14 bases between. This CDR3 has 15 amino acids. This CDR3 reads CAGGDRISGANVLTF. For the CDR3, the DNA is TGTGCCGGGGGAGACCGGATCTCTGGGGCCAACGTCCTGACTTTC.

CDR3 amino acids: CSVGDGAWGYTF. CDR3 coding DNA: TGCAGCGTTGGTGATGGGGCGTGGGGCTACACCTTC. V usage is TRBV29-1 and J usage is TRBJ1-2; weak D call: TRBD1 (5 bases). The CDR3 length is 12 residues. From germline, CDR1 is SQVTM and CDR2 ANQGSEA. V dropped 4 bases and J dropped 8 bases, with 14 bases sitting between them. Filled out from reference TRBV29-1 and TRBJ1-2, the complete variable domain reads SAVISQKPSRDICQRGTSLTIQCQVDSQVTMMFWYRQQPGQSLTLIATANQGSEATYESGFVIDKFPISRPNLTFSTLTVSNMSPEDSSIYLCSVGDGAWGYTFGSGTRLTVV.

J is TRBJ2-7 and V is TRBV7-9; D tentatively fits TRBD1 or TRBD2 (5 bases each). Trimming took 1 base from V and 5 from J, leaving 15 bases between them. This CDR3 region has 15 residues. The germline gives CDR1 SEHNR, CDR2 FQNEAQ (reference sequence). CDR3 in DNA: TGTGCCAGCAGCTTAGATGGGGGAGACCCCCACGAGCAGTACTTC. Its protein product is CASSLDGGDPHEQYF.

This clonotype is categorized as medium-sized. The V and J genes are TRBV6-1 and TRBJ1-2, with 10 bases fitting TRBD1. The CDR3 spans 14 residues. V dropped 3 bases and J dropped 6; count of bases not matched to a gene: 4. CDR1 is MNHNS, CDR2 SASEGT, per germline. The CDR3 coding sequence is TGTGCCAGCAGTGACCGGGACAGGGGACATGGCTACACCTTC. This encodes CASSDRDRGHGYTF.

CDR3 sequence: CASTSGQGLVDTQYF. The CDR3 DNA follows: TGTGCCAGCACCTCGGGACAGGGTTTAGTAGATACGCAGTATTTT. The V call is TRBV6-2 or TRBV6-3, the J call TRBJ2-3; 9 bases are a match to TRBD1. Per the germline V gene, CDR1 is MNHEY and CDR2 is SVGEGT. Trimming cost V 7 bases and J 5 bases; bases outside gene matches: 10. The CDR3 is 15 residues long.

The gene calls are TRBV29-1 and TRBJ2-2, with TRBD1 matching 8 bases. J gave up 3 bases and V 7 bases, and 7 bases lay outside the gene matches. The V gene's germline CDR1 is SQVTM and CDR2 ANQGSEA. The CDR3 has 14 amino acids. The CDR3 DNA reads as TGCAGCGCAATTGGACAGGGATACACCGGGGAGCTGTTTTTT. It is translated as CSAIGQGYTGELFF.

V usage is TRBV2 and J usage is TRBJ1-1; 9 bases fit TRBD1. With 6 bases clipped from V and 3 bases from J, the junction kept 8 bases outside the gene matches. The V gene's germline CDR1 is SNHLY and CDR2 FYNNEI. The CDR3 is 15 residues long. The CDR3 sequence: CASRERGQGYTEAFF. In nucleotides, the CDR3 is TGTGCCAGCAGGGAAAGGGGACAGGGATACACTGAAGCTTTCTTT.

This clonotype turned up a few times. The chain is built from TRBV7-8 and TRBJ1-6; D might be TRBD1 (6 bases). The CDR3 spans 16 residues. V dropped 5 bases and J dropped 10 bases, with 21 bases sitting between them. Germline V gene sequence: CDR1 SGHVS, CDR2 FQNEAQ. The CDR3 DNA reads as TGTGCCAGCAGCCCCCGCGGAGGTGTCGGGGGCTCACCCCTCCACTTT. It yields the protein CASSPRGGVGGSPLHF.

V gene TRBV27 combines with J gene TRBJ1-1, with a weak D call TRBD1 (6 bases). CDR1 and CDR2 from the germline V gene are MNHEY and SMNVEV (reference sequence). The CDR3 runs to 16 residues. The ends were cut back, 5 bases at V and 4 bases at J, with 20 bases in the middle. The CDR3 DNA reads TGTGCCAGCAGTCCCCGACAGGCCTCCCTTACCACTGAAGCTTTCTTT. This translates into CASSPRQASLTTEAFF.

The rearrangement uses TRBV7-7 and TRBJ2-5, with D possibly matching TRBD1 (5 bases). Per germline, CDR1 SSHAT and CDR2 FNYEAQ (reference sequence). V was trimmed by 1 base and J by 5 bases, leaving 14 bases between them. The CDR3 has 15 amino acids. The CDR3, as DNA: TGTGCCAGCAGCTTAGAAGGGGTGGGTAAGGAGACCCAGTACTTC. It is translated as CASSLEGVGKETQYF. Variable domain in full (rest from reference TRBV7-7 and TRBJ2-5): GAGVSQSPRYKVTKRGQDVTLRCDPISSHATLYWYQQALGQGPEFLTYFNYEAQPDKSGLPSDRFSAERPEGSISTLTIQRTEQRDSAMYRCASSLEGVGKETQYFGPGTRLLVL.